The sequence of this TCR beta chain was determined in a study of T cells after somatic rescue of genetic block. Clones were read by immunoSEQ multiplex PCR, and TCRdb kept only the in-frame ones, dropping some. The sample consists of approximately 65,000 clones, around 92% of them appearing once. Germline V gives CDR1 SGHRS, CDR2 YFSETQ. This CDR3 contains 14 residues. In the case of this clone: A read error may produce the germline difference seen at one junction end.

The clonotype comes from a middle-aged man. This sequence joins TRBV5-1 and TRBJ2-3; TRBD2 is a possible D gene (6 bases). Material: peripheral blood mononuclear cells (PBMCs). CDR3 DNA: TGCGCCAGCAGCCCCGAACGATCGGGAGCGCACCTGGGCTTT. Its protein is CASSPERSGAHLGF.